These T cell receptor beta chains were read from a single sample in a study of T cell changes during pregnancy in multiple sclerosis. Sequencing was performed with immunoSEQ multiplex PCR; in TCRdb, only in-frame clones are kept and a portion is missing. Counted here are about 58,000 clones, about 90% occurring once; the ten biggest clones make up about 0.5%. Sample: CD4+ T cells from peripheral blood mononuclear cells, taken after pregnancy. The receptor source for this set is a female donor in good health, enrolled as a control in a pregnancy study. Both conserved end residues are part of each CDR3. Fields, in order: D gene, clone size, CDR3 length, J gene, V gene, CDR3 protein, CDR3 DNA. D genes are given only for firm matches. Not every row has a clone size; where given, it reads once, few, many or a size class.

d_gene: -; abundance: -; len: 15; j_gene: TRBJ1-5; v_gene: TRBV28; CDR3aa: CASSFGQPGDQPQHF; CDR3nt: TGTGCCAGCAGTTTTGGGCAACCGGGGGATCAGCCCCAGCATTTT
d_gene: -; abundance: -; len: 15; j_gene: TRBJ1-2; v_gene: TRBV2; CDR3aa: CASSDSRTTTYGYTF; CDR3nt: TGTGCCAGCAGTGACAGTAGGACTACAACCTATGGCTACACCTTC
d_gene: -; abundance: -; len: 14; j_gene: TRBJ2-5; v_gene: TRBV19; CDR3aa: CASSRGLGGETQYF; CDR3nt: TGTGCCAGTAGTCGTGGACTGGGCGGGGAGACCCAGTACTTC
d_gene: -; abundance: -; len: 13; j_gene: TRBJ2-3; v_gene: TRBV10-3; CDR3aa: CAISEFSADTQYF; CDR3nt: TGTGCCATCAGTGAGTTTAGCGCAGATACGCAGTATTTT
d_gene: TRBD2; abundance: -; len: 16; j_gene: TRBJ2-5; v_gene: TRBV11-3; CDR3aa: CASSDRLAGRQETQYF; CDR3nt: TGTGCCAGCAGCGACCGACTAGCGGGGAGGCAAGAGACCCAGTACTTC
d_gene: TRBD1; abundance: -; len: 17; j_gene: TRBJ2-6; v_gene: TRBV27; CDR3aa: CASSSTGTGWRANVLTF; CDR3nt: TGTGCCAGCAGTTCCACCGGGACAGGCTGGAGGGCCAACGTCCTGACTTTC
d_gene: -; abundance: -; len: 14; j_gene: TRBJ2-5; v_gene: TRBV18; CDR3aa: CASSPRGAQETQYF; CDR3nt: TGTGCCAGCTCACCTCGGGGGGCCCAAGAGACCCAGTACTTC
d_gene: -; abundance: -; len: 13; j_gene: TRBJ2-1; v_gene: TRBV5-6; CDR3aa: CASRKDSTNEQFF; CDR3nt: TGTGCCAGCAGAAAGGACAGCACTAATGAGCAGTTCTTC
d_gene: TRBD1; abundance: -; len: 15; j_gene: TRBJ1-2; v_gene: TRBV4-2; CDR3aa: CASSSGQGDLYGYTF; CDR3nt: TGTGCCAGCAGCTCCGGACAGGGGGATCTCTATGGCTACACCTTC
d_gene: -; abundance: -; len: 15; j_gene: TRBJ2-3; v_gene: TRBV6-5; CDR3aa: CASSYKGVVPDTQYF; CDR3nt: TGTGCCAGCAGTTACAAGGGGGTAGTCCCAGATACGCAGTATTTT
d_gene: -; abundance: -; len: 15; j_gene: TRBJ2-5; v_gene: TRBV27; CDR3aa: CASSPETGLGETQYF; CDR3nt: TGTGCCAGCAGTCCAGAAACAGGGTTGGGGGAGACCCAGTACTTC
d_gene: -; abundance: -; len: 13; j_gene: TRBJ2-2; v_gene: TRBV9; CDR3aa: CASSGLNSGELFF; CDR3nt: TGTGCCAGCAGCGGCCTTAACTCCGGGGAGCTGTTTTTT
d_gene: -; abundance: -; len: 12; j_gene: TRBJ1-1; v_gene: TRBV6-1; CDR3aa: CASSELSQEAFF; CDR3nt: TGTGCCAGCAGTGAACTAAGTCAAGAAGCTTTCTTT
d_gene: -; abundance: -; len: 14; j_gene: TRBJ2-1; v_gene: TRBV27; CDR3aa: CASSWGGAINEQFF; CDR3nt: TGTGCCAGCAGCTGGGGGGGGGCCATTAATGAGCAGTTCTTC
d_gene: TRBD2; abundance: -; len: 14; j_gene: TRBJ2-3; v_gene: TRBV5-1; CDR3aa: CASSASGSTDTQYF; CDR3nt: TGCGCCAGCAGCGCTAGCGGTAGCACAGATACGCAGTATTTT
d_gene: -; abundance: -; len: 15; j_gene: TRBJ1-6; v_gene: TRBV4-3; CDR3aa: CASSQDAGSRSPLHF; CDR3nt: TGCGCCAGCAGCCAAGATGCAGGGTCAAGGTCACCCCTCCACTTT
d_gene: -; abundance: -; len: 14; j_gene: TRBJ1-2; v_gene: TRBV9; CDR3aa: CASSVDTGNYGYTF; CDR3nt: TGTGCCAGCAGCGTAGACACAGGGAACTATGGCTACACCTTC
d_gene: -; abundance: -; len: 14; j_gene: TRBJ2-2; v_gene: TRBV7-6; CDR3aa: CASSLESGTGELFF; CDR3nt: TGTGCCAGCAGCTTAGAATCGGGCACCGGGGAGCTGTTTTTT
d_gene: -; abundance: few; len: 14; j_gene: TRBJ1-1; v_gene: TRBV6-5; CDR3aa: CASSYDYRNTEAFF; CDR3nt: TGTGCCAGCAGTTACGACTACAGGAACACTGAAGCTTTCTTT
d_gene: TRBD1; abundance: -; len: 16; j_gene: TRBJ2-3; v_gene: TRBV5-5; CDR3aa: CASSLVGQGFTDTQYF; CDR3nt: TGTGCCAGCAGCTTGGTTGGACAGGGGTTCACAGATACGCAGTATTTT